This T cell receptor (beta chain) was captured in a study of graft-versus-host responses after intestinal transplantation. Across the whole study: Each recipient received anti-thymocyte globulin induction, then tacrolimus and steroids for about 3 years.

Clones were read by immunoSEQ multiplex PCR, and TCRdb kept only the in-frame ones, dropping some. The profile shows under 30,000 clones, approximately 91% of them singletons. This clone was found once. Its antigen is unidentified. Trimming cost V 0 bases and J 2 bases, with 10 bases left between them. Germline V gene data show CDR1 as SGDLS and CDR2 as YYNGEE. The CDR3 has 15 amino acids. General study points: Allografts carried high graft-versus-host to host-versus-graft clonal ratios in patients having graft-donor T cell macrochimerism. Some GvH clones were seen earlier in gut or blood, suggesting intestinal origin. Researchers found peak circulating GvH clone levels linked to early post-transplant HvG declines.

J is TRBJ2-3 and V is TRBV9; D ambiguous. The source material was PBMCs, sampled around 40 days after intestinal transplant. This sequence was found in a human patient who received an intestinal transplant, so some T cells may come from the graft donor. CDR3 DNA sequence: TGTGCCAGCAGCGTAGAGGGTCGCAACACAGATACGCAGTATTTT. Translated: CASSVEGRNTDTQYF.